This T cell receptor beta chain was obtained from a study of response to subunit inactivated influenza vaccine. General observations from the study: Few new T cells, the authors suggested, are recruited by each seasonal influenza vaccination.

One entry per CDR3 protein, called by TCRdb with MiXCR from the RT-PCR reads. The data show 550,000 to 650,000 distinct CDR3 sequences, approximately 12% seen once. A note on this clonotype: Its antigen is currently unknown.

Germline V gene lookup returns CDR1 SGHTA and CDR2 FQGNSA. Trimming took off 2 bases at V and 3 bases at J, with 11 bases between the two ends. This CDR3 is 14 amino acids long. The specimen was PBMCs from blood, collected on the day of vaccination. This chain links TRBV7-2 with TRBJ2-7; no clear D. This clonotype was sampled from a man in his fifties who received an inactivated influenza vaccine. CDR3 DNA: TGTGCCAGCAGCTTACGAACAGATTTCTACGAGCAGTACTTC. Protein product: CASSLRTDFYEQYF.